What follows is one T cell receptor (beta chain) and its context. The V end was cut by 4 bases, the J end by 0 bases, with 13 bases between. Germline values: CDR1 SGHDT, CDR2 YYEEEE. This CDR3 region has 16 residues. The data are from a study of blood T cell repertoires in COVID-19. TCRdb's copy holds only in-frame clones and misses some; the assay was immunoSEQ multiplex PCR. The sample has roughly 76,000 clones, over 85% seen once. The source material was peripheral blood. The receptor comes from a man between 50 and 59 years old with acute or convalescent COVID-19. This rearrangement joins TRBV5-6 to TRBJ1-4; D might be TRBD1 (5 bases). The CDR3 region is CASSLAGPATNEKLFF. The CDR3 DNA follows: TGTGCCAGCAGCCTGGCAGGGCCTGCAACTAATGAAAAACTGTTTTTT.